This T cell receptor beta chain was retrieved from a study of blood T cells in healthy people across ages. Whole-study results and caveats: Higher naive T cell percentage went strongly together with higher TCR beta diversity.

Per germline, CDR1 LGHDT and CDR2 YNNKEL (reference sequence). V was trimmed by 0 bases and J by 5 bases, leaving 13 bases between them. This CDR3 is 15 amino acids long. With a J-beta primer mix and a sample-barcoded 5' primer, a second PCR ran 7 to 11 cycles. TCRdb ran MiXCR on the 5' RACE reads and lists one entry per CDR3 protein. The sample has about 630,000 distinct CDR3 sequences; 21% are singletons. This clonotype occurred a few times. Its antigen remains unknown. V is TRBV3-1 and J is TRBJ1-1, with a possible D match to TRBD1 (5 bases). The sequenced material came from blood. The receptor was isolated from a man in his 70s in good health. CDR3 bases: TGTGCCAGCAGCCAAGATTTGCCTCGGGGGACTGAAGCTTTCTTT. It yields the protein CASSQDLPRGTEAFF.